This TCR beta chain was observed in a study of siplizumab effects on memory and regulatory T cells. The study's findings and limits: Naive or memory phenotype assignment was not possible for roughly 80-97% of proliferating CD4+ or CD8+ clones. Mapping to unstimulated subsets was achieved for only a minor fraction of alloreactive clones.

CDR3 length equals 15 residues. The germline CDR1 and CDR2 sequences are ENHRY and SYGVKD. The V end was cut by 2 bases, the J end by 5 bases, with 12 bases between. In the case of this clone: No antigen is known for it.

Assayed TCR templates numbered about 90,000 for each sample. This table comes from immunoSEQ multiplex PCR, and its TCRdb copy is limited to in-frame clones, with some not included. Of 110,000 or so clones in the sample, 92% are singletons; the top ten hold 0.65% to 0.9%. The receptor was derived from a human donor in good health. The V gene is TRBV10-3, the J gene TRBJ2-2; D gene unclear. The material sequenced was Tregs sorted from blood. DNA of the CDR3: TGTGCCATCAGTGAGGGTGGTAAAGCAACCGGGGAGCTGTTTTTT. Translation gives CAISEGGKATGELFF.